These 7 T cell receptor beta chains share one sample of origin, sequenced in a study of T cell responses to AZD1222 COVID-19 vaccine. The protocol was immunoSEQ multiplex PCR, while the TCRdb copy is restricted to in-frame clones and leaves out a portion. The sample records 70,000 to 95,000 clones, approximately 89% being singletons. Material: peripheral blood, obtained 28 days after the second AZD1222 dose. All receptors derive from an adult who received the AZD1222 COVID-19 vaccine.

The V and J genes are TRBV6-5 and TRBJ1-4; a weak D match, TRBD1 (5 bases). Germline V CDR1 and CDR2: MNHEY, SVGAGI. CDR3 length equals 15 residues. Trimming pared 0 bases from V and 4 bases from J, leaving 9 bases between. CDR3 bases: TGTGCCAGCAGTTACTCAGGGGTGTATAATGAAAAACTGTTTTTT. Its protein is CASSYSGVYNEKLFF.

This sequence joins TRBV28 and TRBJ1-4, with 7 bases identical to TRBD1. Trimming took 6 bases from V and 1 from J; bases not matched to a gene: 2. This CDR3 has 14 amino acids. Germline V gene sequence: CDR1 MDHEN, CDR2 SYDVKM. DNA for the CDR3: TGTGCCAGCAGCCCAGGGGGAACTAATGAAAAACTGTTTTTT. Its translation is CASSPGGTNEKLFF.

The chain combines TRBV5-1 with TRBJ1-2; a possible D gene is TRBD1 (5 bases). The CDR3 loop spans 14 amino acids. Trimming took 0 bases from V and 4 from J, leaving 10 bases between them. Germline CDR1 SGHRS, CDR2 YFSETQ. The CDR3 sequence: CASSLGQGGYGYTF. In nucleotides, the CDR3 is TGCGCCAGCAGCTTGGGGCAGGGCGGCTATGGCTACACCTTC.

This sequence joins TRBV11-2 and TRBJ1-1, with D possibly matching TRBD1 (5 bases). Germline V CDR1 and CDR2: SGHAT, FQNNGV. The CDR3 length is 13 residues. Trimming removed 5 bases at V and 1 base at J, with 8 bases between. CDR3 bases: TGTGCCAGCAGCCGACAGCCGAACACTGAAGCTTTCTTT. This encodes CASSRQPNTEAFF.

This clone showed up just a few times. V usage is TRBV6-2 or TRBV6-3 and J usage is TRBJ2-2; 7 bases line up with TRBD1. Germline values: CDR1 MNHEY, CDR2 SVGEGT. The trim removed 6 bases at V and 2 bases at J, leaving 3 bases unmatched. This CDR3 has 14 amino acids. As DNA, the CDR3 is TGTGCCAGCAGCCGGGACAGTAACACCGGGGAGCTGTTTTTT. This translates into CASSRDSNTGELFF.

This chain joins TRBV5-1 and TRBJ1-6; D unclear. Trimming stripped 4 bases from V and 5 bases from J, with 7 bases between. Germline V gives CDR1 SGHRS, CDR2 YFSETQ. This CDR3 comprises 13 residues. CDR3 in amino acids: CASSPSDNSPLHF. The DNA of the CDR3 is TGCGCCAGCAGCCCCAGTGATAATTCACCCCTCCACTTT.

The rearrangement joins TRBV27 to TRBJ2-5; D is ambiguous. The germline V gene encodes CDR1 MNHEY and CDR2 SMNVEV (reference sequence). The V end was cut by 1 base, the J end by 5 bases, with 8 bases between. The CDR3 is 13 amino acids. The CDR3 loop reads CASSLWDGETQYF. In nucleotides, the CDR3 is TGTGCCAGCAGTTTATGGGATGGGGAGACCCAGTACTTC.